A selection of T cell receptor beta chains follows, all from one sample in a study of T cell changes during pregnancy in multiple sclerosis. Only in-frame clones appear in the TCRdb table, and some are missing; sequencing was by immunoSEQ multiplex PCR. The sample consists of approximately 83,000 clones, roughly 91% of them appearing once. The source material was peripheral blood, sampled in the first trimester of pregnancy. These receptors originate from a female donor with multiple sclerosis, enrolled in a pregnancy study. Both conserved end residues are part of each CDR3. The D gene is left open where the match is weak. Expanded clones are given a class, and other clones once, few, many or no size at all.

TRBJ1-2,-,TRBV6-5,-,CASSYEVNYGYTF,TGTGCCAGCAGTTACGAGGTGAACTATGGCTACACCTTC
TRBJ2-3,-,TRBV4-2,TRBD2,CASSQLAGGPTDTQYF,TGTGCCAGCAGCCAACTAGCGGGGGGGCCGACAGATACGCAGTATTTT
TRBJ1-1,-,TRBV7-2,-,CASRRISGTYATEAFF,TGTGCCAGCAGACGAATCTCCGGGACTTACGCGACTGAAGCTTTCTTT
TRBJ2-3,-,TRBV6-1,TRBD1,CASSEGQGRTDTQYF,TGTGCCAGCAGTGAGGGACAGGGGAGGACAGATACGCAGTATTTT
TRBJ2-7,-,TRBV27,TRBD1,CASWGGDRPLEQYF,TGTGCCAGCTGGGGCGGGGACAGGCCCCTCGAGCAGTACTTC
TRBJ1-2,-,TRBV5-1,TRBD1,CASSLLGTEEGGYTF,TGCGCCAGCAGCTTGTTGGGGACAGAAGAGGGTGGCTACACCTTC
TRBJ2-1,-,TRBV5-6,TRBD2,CASSRGLAGGYEQFF,TGTGCCAGCAGCCGAGGACTAGCGGGGGGGTACGAGCAGTTCTTC
TRBJ2-7,few,TRBV27,TRBD1,CASSLRDRVGEQYF,TGTGCCAGCAGTTTACGGGACAGGGTTGGCGAGCAGTACTTC
TRBJ2-1,-,TRBV7-2,TRBD2,CASSLAAGVFNEQFF,TGTGCCAGCAGCTTAGCAGCGGGGGTTTTCAATGAGCAGTTCTTC
TRBJ1-1,-,TRBV15,TRBD1,CATSPGGQANTEAFF,TGTGCCACCAGCCCCGGGGGACAGGCGAACACTGAAGCTTTCTTT
TRBJ2-7,-,TRBV18,-,CASSRAIEGSEQYF,TGTGCCAGCTCACGGGCAATCGAGGGAAGCGAGCAGTACTTC
TRBJ2-5,-,TRBV6-1,TRBD2,CASSASGQETQYF,TGTGCCAGCTCGGCTAGCGGCCAAGAGACCCAGTACTTC
TRBJ2-1,-,TRBV5-1,-,CASSFYSSYNEQFF,TGCGCCAGCAGCTTTTACTCTTCCTACAATGAGCAGTTCTTC
TRBJ2-7,-,TRBV5-1,-,CASSLDTSSYEQYF,TGCGCCAGCAGCTTGGACACAAGCTCCTACGAGCAGTACTTC
TRBJ2-3,-,TRBV6-4,-,CASSRDTASTDTQYF,TGTGCCAGCAGTAGGGACACTGCAAGCACAGATACGCAGTATTTT
TRBJ1-1,-,TRBV5-6,-,CASSPGQGTEAFF,TGTGCCAGCAGCCCAGGGCAGGGGACTGAAGCTTTCTTT
TRBJ1-1,-,TRBV5-6,-,CASSPIGGSSGAEAFF,TGTGCCAGCAGCCCCATTGGGGGGTCAAGTGGGGCTGAAGCTTTCTTT
TRBJ2-3,-,TRBV9,-,CASSVVASETQYF,TGTGCCAGCAGCGTAGTTGCTAGCGAGACGCAGTATTTT
TRBJ2-1,-,TRBV6-4,TRBD2,CASSTYRGGNEQFF,TGTGCCAGCAGTACCTACCGGGGGGGCAATGAGCAGTTCTTC
TRBJ2-7,-,TRBV7-3,TRBD2,CASSLVAGGPSYEQYF,TGTGCCAGCAGCTTAGTAGCGGGGGGCCCCTCCTACGAGCAGTACTTC
TRBJ2-1,-,TRBV20-1,-,CSANRGGEQFF,TGCAGTGCTAATAGGGGTGGTGAGCAGTTCTTC
TRBJ2-2,-,TRBV28,-,CASSAPGHLTGELFF,TGTGCCAGCAGTGCGCCGGGACACTTGACCGGGGAGCTGTTTTTT
TRBJ2-3,once,TRBV29-1,-,CSVEPLSTDTQYF,TGCAGCGTTGAACCCCTTAGCACAGATACGCAGTATTTT
TRBJ2-7,-,TRBV20-1,TRBD1,CSAEQGVEQYF,TGCAGTGCTGAACAGGGGGTCGAGCAGTACTTC
TRBJ2-1,-,TRBV15,TRBD1,CATSSDSGTGVYNEQFF,TGTGCCACCAGCAGCGACTCCGGGACAGGGGTCTACAATGAGCAGTTCTTC
TRBJ1-2,-,TRBV30,TRBD1,CAWSTTGQGGGYTF,TGTGCCTGGAGCACAACCGGACAGGGAGGTGGCTACACCTTC
TRBJ1-2,-,TRBV18,-,CASSGLGGVHYGYTF,TGTGCCAGCTCCGGATTAGGAGGAGTGCACTATGGCTACACCTTC
TRBJ2-1,once,TRBV9,TRBD2,CASSAGGYEQFF,TGTGCCAGCAGCGCGGGGGGGTATGAGCAGTTCTTC
TRBJ1-6,-,TRBV30,-,CAWRGQGIGSPLHF,TGTGCCTGGAGGGGGCAGGGAATAGGTTCACCCCTCCACTTT
TRBJ2-7,-,TRBV7-9,-,CASSRDNSYEQYF,TGTGCCAGCAGCCGGGACAACAGCTACGAGCAGTACTTC
TRBJ1-1,-,TRBV19,-,CASSRQEVLDTEAFF,TGTGCCAGTAGTAGGCAGGAGGTTTTGGACACTGAAGCTTTCTTT
TRBJ1-2,-,TRBV2,-,CASSPGGGYTF,TGTGCCAGCAGTCCCGGGGGAGGCTACACCTTC
TRBJ1-5,once,TRBV4-1,-,CASSQGPHQPQHF,TGCGCCAGCAGCCAGGGGCCTCATCAGCCCCAGCATTTT
TRBJ1-2,-,TRBV29-1,-,CSVEPGSDGYTF,TGCAGCGTTGAACCCGGGTCCGATGGCTACACCTTC
TRBJ1-6,-,TRBV28,-,CASSFVNNSPLHF,TGTGCCAGCAGTTTTGTCAATAATTCACCCCTCCACTTT
TRBJ2-1,-,TRBV6-5,-,CASRQGRTGNEQFF,TGTGCCAGCAGACAGGGGAGGACGGGGAATGAGCAGTTCTTC
TRBJ2-5,-,TRBV12-5,TRBD1,CASGSDRAQETQYF,TGTGCTAGTGGGTCTGACAGGGCCCAAGAGACCCAGTACTTC
TRBJ2-3,-,TRBV4-2,TRBD2,CASSQTVSSGDTQYF,TGTGCCAGCAGCCAAACGGTGTCTAGCGGAGATACGCAGTATTTT
TRBJ2-1,-,TRBV2,TRBD2,CASRGTSGPKDEQFF,TGTGCCAGCAGGGGGACTAGCGGACCCAAGGATGAGCAGTTCTTC